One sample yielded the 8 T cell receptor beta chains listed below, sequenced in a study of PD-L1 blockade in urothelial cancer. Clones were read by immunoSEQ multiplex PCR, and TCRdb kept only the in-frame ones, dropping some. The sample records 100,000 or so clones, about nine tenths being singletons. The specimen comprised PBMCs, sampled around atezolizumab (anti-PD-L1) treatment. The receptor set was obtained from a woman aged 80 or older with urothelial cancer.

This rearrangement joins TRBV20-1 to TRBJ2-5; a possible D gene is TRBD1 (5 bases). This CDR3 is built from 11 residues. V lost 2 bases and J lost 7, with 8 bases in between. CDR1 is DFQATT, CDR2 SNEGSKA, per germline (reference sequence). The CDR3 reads CSARSTGTQYF. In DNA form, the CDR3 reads TGCAGTGCTAGATCTACAGGGACCCAGTACTTC.

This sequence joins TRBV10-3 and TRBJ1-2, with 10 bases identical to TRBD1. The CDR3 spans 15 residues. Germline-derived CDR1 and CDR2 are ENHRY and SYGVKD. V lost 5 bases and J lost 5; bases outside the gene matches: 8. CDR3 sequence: CAISLTGGAGYGYTF. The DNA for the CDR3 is TGTGCCATCAGTTTGACAGGGGGCGCGGGGTATGGCTACACCTTC.

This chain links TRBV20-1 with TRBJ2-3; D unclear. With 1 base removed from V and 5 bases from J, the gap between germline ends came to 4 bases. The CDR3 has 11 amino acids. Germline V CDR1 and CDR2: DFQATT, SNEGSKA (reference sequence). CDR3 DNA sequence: TGCAGTGCTAGAGTCTTAGATACGCAGTATTTT. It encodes CSARVLDTQYF.

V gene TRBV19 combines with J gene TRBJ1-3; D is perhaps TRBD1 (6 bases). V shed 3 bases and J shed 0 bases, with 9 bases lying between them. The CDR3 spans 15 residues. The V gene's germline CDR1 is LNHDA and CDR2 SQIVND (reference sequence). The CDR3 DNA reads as TGTGCCAGTAGTATGCGGACAGACTCTGGAAACACCATATATTTT. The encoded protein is CASSMRTDSGNTIYF.

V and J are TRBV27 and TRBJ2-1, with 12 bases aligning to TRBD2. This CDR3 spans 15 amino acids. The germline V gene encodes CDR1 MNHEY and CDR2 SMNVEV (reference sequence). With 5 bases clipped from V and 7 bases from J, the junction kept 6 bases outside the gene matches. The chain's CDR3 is CASSRTSGTKNEQFF. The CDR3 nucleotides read TGTGCCAGCAGTCGGACTAGCGGGACGAAAAATGAGCAGTTCTTC.

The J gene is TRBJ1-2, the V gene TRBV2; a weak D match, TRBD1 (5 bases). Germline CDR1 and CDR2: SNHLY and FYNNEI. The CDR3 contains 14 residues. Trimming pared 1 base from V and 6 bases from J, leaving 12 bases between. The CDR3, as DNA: TGTGCCAGCAGTGAAGACAGGAGGGGCGATGGCTACACCTTC. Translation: CASSEDRRGDGYTF. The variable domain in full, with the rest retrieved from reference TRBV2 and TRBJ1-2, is EPEVTQTPSHQVTQMGQEVILRCVPISNHLYFYWYRQILGQKVEFLVSFYNNEISEKSEIFDDQFSVERPDGSNFTLKIRSTKLEDSAMYFCASSEDRRGDGYTFGSGTRLTVV.

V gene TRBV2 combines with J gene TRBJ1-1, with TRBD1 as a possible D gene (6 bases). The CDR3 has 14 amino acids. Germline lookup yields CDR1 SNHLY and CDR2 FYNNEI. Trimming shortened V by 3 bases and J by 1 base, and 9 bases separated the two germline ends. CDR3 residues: CASSDPGENTEAFF. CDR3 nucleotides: TGTGCCAGCAGTGACCCAGGGGAGAACACTGAAGCTTTCTTT.

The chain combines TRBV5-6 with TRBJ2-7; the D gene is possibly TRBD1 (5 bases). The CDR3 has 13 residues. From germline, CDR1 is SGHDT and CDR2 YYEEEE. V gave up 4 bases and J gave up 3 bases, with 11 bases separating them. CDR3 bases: TGTGCCAGCAGCCTGACAGAAAACTACGAGCAGTACTTC. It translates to CASSLTENYEQYF.